This T cell receptor (beta chain) was identified in a study of T cells expressing NK-cell markers. One entry per CDR3 protein, without DNA, is what TCRdb gives after re-calling the 5' RACE reads. The record lists around 550,000 distinct CDR3 sequences, of which the ten most abundant hold 3.5% to 4.5%. Germline assignment: CDR1 SGHTA and CDR2 FQGNSA. The CDR3 consists of 11 residues. V gene TRBV7-2 combines with J gene TRBJ2-5; the D gene TCRdb calls, TRBD1, cannot be checked with no DNA. This TCR came from a man aged 18-30 years in good health. The sample was blood T cells: a sorted CD56 or NKG2C T cell subset, CD4+ or CD8+ T cells, or bulk PBMC T cells (not recorded which). The CDR3: CASELRGSQYF. Full variable domain (outside the CDR3, taken from reference TRBV7-2 and TRBJ2-5): GAGVSQSPSNKVTEKGKDVELRCDPISGHTALYWYRQSLGQGLEFLIYFQGNSAPDKSGLPSDRFSAERTGGSVSTLTIQRTQQEDSAVYLCASELRGSQYFGPGTRLLVL.